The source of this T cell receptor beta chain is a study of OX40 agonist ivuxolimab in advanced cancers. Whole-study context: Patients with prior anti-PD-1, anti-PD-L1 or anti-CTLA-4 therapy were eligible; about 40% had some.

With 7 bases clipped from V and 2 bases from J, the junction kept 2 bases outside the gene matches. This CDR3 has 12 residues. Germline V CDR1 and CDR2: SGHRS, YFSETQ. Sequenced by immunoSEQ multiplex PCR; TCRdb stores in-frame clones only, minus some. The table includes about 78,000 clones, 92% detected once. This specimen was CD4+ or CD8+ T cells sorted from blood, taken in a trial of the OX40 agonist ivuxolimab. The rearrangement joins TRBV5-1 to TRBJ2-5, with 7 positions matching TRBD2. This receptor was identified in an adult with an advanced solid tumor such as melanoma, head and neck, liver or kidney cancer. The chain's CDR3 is CASRDYQETQYF. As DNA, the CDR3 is TGCGCCAGCCGGGACTATCAAGAGACCCAGTACTTC. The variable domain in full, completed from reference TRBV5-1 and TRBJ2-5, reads KAGVTQTPRYLIKTRGQQVTLSCSPISGHRSVSWYQQTPGQGLQFLFEYFSETQRNKGNFPGRFSGRQFSNSRSEMNVSTLELGDSALYLCASRDYQETQYFGPGTRLLVL.